This T cell receptor beta chain stems from a study of blood T cell repertoires in COVID-19. This clone has just one count. Germline lookup yields CDR1 LGHDT and CDR2 YNNKEL (reference sequence). V shed 2 bases and J shed 5 bases, with 8 bases lying between them. The CDR3 is 13 residues long. Measured with immunoSEQ multiplex PCR; TCRdb has only the in-frame clones, and not every one. This sample carries more than 70,000 clones, 86% of them seen once, and the ten largest clones take 18%. This sequence was found in a woman of 80 years or more with acute or convalescent COVID-19. The sample was peripheral blood. The chain links TRBV3-1 (or the pseudogene TRBV3-2) to TRBJ2-3, with unresolved D. The CDR3 DNA sequence: TGTGCCAGCAGCCAACTAGGAGTAGATACGCAGTATTTT. Translation: CASSQLGVDTQYF.